Reported below is one T cell receptor (beta chain). The antigen remains undetermined. Produced via immunoSEQ multiplex PCR; TCRdb's table is partial and in-frame only. The table shows 1,400,000 or so clones, with about 98.5% occurring only once. The V gene's germline CDR1 is SEHNR and CDR2 FQNEAQ (reference sequence). This CDR3 is 13 amino acids long. Trimming took off 5 bases at V and 6 bases at J, with 13 bases between the two ends. This sample is drawn from a study of shared clonotypes between healthy human individuals. General study findings and limits: A handful of donors showed sharing of approximately 5% of naive CD4 clonotypes.

The V and J genes are TRBV7-9 and TRBJ1-2; D ambiguous. The sequenced sample was naive CD4+ T cells sorted from blood. Subset meaning: CD45RA+ positively selected. The sequence came from a man aged 25 to 40 in good health. This CDR3 reads CASSLVVRDGYTF. DNA for the CDR3: TGTGCCAGCAGCCTTGTCGTACGCGATGGCTACACCTTC.